One sample yielded the 29 T cell receptor beta chains listed below, sequenced in a study of T cell changes during pregnancy in multiple sclerosis (dated by TCRdb to about 2019). Library preparation used the immunoSEQ multiplex PCR assay. TCRdb provides this immuneACCESS table in a form limited to in-frame rearrangements. Some clones are lacking; in checked studies, under half of them reflect an unresolved V gene, and why the rest are absent is not known. The sample profile shows 65,000 to 95,000 clones; 90% to 95% of them were found once. The top ten clonotypes cover 2% to 3% of the sample. The sequenced sample was peripheral blood, obtained after pregnancy. The receptors come from a female donor in good health, enrolled as a control in a pregnancy study.

Only a few counts were recorded for this clone. The chain carries TRBV19 and TRBJ1-2, with unresolved D. CDR1 and CDR2 (germline): LNHDA, SQIVND (reference sequence). The CDR3 is made up of 13 amino acids. V lost 8 bases and J lost 2, with 12 bases in between. The CDR3 sequence: CASSPQMNYGYTF. In nucleotides, the CDR3 is TGTGCCAGTTCACCACAGATGAACTATGGCTACACCTTC. Full variable domain (outside the CDR3, taken from reference TRBV19 and TRBJ1-2): DGGITQSPKYLFRKEGQNVTLSCEQNLNHDAMYWYRQDPGQGLRLIYYSQIVNDFQKGDIAEGYSVSREKKESFPLTVTSAQKNPTAFYLCASSPQMNYGYTFGSGTRLTVV.

The chain links TRBV5-1 to TRBJ2-7, with 8 bases that match TRBD2. The germline V gene encodes CDR1 SGHRS and CDR2 YFSETQ. The CDR3 length is 15 residues. V was pared by 5 bases and J by 4 bases, with 11 bases of the junction left unmatched. CDR3 loop: CASRSGGGRGYEQYF. Here the CDR3 DNA reads TGCGCCAGCAGATCGGGAGGGGGGCGAGGGTACGAGCAGTACTTC.

This rearrangement joins TRBV7-2 to TRBJ2-4, with TRBD2 identical over 9 bases. Germline trimming cut 5 bases from V and 1 base from J; bases unmatched to any gene: 0. Germline V gene data show CDR1 as SGHTA and CDR2 as FQGNSA. The CDR3 has 14 amino acids. The CDR3 spells CASSGTSAKNIQYF. CDR3 in DNA: TGTGCCAGCAGCGGGACTAGCGCCAAAAACATTCAGTACTTC.

The V gene is TRBV11-2, the J gene TRBJ1-1; D not certain. Trimming stripped 1 base from V and 1 base from J, with 7 bases between. The CDR3 sequence is 14 residues long. CDR1 SGHAT and CDR2 FQNNGV come from the germline V gene. The CDR3 DNA reads as TGTGCCAGCAGCTTAGCACTCGGGAACACTGAAGCTTTCTTT. It encodes CASSLALGNTEAFF.

The chain couples TRBV18 to TRBJ2-2; tentative D call: TRBD2 (6 bases). V shed 4 bases and J shed 0 bases, with 9 bases lying between them. Germline assignment: CDR1 KGHSH and CDR2 LQKENI. The CDR3 totals 15 residues. The CDR3 DNA follows: TGTGCCAGCTCACGAGGAGGGGCGAACACCGGGGAGCTGTTTTTT. Protein product: CASSRGGANTGELFF.

The chain recombines TRBV6-4 with TRBJ2-3; the match to TRBD2 covers 10 bases. J was trimmed by 1 base and V by 5 bases; bases with no gene match: 3. This CDR3 spans 15 amino acids. Per germline, CDR1 MRHNA and CDR2 SNTAGT. The CDR3 is CASSKSGRGTDTQYF. The CDR3 DNA reads as TGTGCCAGCAGTAAAAGCGGGAGGGGCACAGATACGCAGTATTTT.

J is TRBJ2-1 and V is TRBV9; 9 positions agree with TRBD2. The V gene end was trimmed by 4 bases and the J gene end by 2 bases; junction bases not matched to a gene: 4. Germline V gives CDR1 SGDLS, CDR2 YYNGEE. CDR3 size: 15 residues. The CDR3 DNA is TGTGCCAGCAGCACAATAGCGGGAGCCTACAATGAGCAGTTCTTC. Translation: CASSTIAGAYNEQFF.

The rearrangement joins TRBV9 to TRBJ2-1; D is ambiguous. Germline assignment: CDR1 SGDLS and CDR2 YYNGEE. The length of the CDR3 is 14 residues. V lost 0 bases and J 7 bases, leaving 11 bases between the germline ends. The CDR3 reads CASSVVPGSNEQFF. As DNA, the CDR3 is TGTGCCAGCAGCGTAGTCCCGGGTTCGAATGAGCAGTTCTTC.

The chain couples TRBV5-1 to TRBJ1-2; TRBD1 might be the D (5 bases). The germline V gene encodes CDR1 SGHRS and CDR2 YFSETQ. The V and J ends lost 0 bases and 6 bases respectively, with 15 bases between them. The CDR3 is made up of 15 amino acids. The CDR3 here is CASSLADGQFDGYTF. CDR3 coding DNA: TGCGCCAGCAGCTTGGCAGATGGACAATTCGATGGCTACACCTTC.

The chain links TRBV6-1 to TRBJ2-3, with D maybe TRBD1 (6 bases). This CDR3 is 14 amino acids long. Germline values: CDR1 MNHNS, CDR2 SASEGT. Trimming took 3 bases from V and 5 from J, leaving 12 bases between them. The CDR3 is CASSDRGSGDTQYF. The CDR3 DNA reads as TGTGCCAGCAGTGACAGGGGTTCAGGAGATACGCAGTATTTT.

The CDR3 here is CASSTRTGGMNTEAFF. The CDR3 DNA follows: TGTGCCAGCAGTACTAGGACAGGGGGAATGAACACTGAAGCTTTCTTT. The chain uses TRBV28 and TRBJ1-1; TRBD1 agrees at 10 bases. The junction had 6 bases not matched to a gene; V was cut back by 5 bases and J by 0 bases. The length of the CDR3 is 16 residues. The germline V gene encodes CDR1 MDHEN and CDR2 SYDVKM.

This sequence joins TRBV6-5 and TRBJ2-2; no reliable D call. The CDR3 length is 13 residues. With 4 bases removed from V and 7 bases from J, the gap between germline ends came to 10 bases. Germline CDR1 is MNHEY and CDR2 is SVGAGI. CDR3 DNA sequence: TGTGCCAGCAGTTCTATAGGAGACGGGGAGCTGTTTTTT. Protein sequence: CASSSIGDGELFF.

In this sample, this clone turned up once. The chain has TRBV4-2 and TRBJ1-2, with 9 bases lining up with TRBD1. Germline CDR1 is LGHNA and CDR2 is YNFKEQ. With V trimmed by 4 bases and J by 0 bases, 0 bases remained unmatched. The CDR3 consists of 14 residues. CDR3 region: CASSRDRANYGYTF. CDR3 nucleotides: TGTGCCAGCAGCCGGGACAGGGCTAACTATGGCTACACCTTC.

The CDR3 loop reads CASSSGQSYEQYF. The DNA for the CDR3 is TGTGCCAGCAGTTCGGGACAGTCCTACGAGCAGTACTTC. This rearrangement joins TRBV28 to TRBJ2-7; 7 bases match TRBD1. With 4 bases clipped from V and 1 base from J, the junction kept 1 base outside the gene matches. The CDR3 runs 13 residues. From germline, CDR1 is MDHEN and CDR2 SYDVKM.

The chain uses TRBV20-1 and TRBJ2-5; D gene ambiguous. V dropped 6 bases and J dropped 7 bases, with 12 bases sitting between them. The germline CDR1 and CDR2 sequences are DFQATT and SNEGSKA (reference sequence). The CDR3 covers 11 residues. The CDR3 loop is CSAHSFGTQYF. The CDR3 coding sequence is TGCAGTGCCCACTCCTTCGGGACCCAGTACTTC.

The gene calls are TRBV11-2 and TRBJ2-7; D is uncertain. Germline CDR1 reads SGHAT; CDR2 reads FQNNGV. Trimming removed 1 base at V and 7 bases at J, with 14 bases between. There are 14 residues in the CDR3. DNA of the CDR3: TGTGCCAGCAGCTTAGTCGGAGTATTTTTTGAGCAGTACTTC. Translation gives CASSLVGVFFEQYF.

The genes are TRBV7-3 and TRBJ1-2; TRBD1 aligns across 7 bases. CDR1 is SGHTA, CDR2 FQGTGA, per germline. This CDR3 is 13 amino acids long. V shed 5 bases, J shed 8 bases, and the junction held 8 bases outside the gene matches. The CDR3 loop reads CASSLIGGGGYTF. In DNA form, the CDR3 reads TGTGCCAGCAGCCTCATAGGGGGCGGGGGCTACACCTTC. The full variable domain, completed using reference TRBV7-3 and TRBJ1-2, is GAGVSQTPSNKVTEKGKYVELRCDPISGHTALYWYRQSLGQGPEFLIYFQGTGAADDSGLPNDRFFAVRPEGSVSTLKIQRTERGDSAVYLCASSLIGGGGYTFGSGTRLTVV.

The rearrangement uses TRBV6-5 and TRBJ1-1, with D perhaps matching TRBD1 (5 bases). Germline assignment: CDR1 MNHEY and CDR2 SVGAGI. The CDR3 spans 13 residues. V was shortened by 4 bases and J by 1 base, with 7 bases between the two germline ends. The CDR3 DNA sequence: TGTGCCAGCAGTTCTCAGGGGAACACTGAAGCTTTCTTT. This encodes CASSSQGNTEAFF.

V usage is TRBV9 and J usage is TRBJ2-3, with 8 bases aligning to TRBD1. This CDR3 is 16 amino acids long. V lost 6 bases and J lost 4; bases outside the gene matches: 13. Germline loops: CDR1 SGDLS, CDR2 YYNGEE. CDR3 DNA sequence: TGTGCCAGCACTCAGCTAGGGGACAGGACTGCAGATACGCAGTATTTT. Its translation is CASTQLGDRTADTQYF. Together with reference TRBV9 and TRBJ2-3, the CDR3 gives the full variable domain: DSGVTQTPKHLITATGQRVTLRCSPRSGDLSVYWYQQSLDQGLQFLIQYYNGEERAKGNILERFSAQQFPDLHSELNLSSLELGDSALYFCASTQLGDRTADTQYFGPGTRLTVL.

The chain employs TRBV5-1 and TRBJ1-1; weak D call: TRBD1 (5 bases). Germline V lookup: CDR1 SGHRS, CDR2 YFSETQ. This CDR3 has 14 residues. Trimming cost V 3 bases and J 4 bases, with 13 bases left between them. CDR3 coding DNA: TGCGCCAGCAGCTGGACTACCACAGGCACTGAAGCTTTCTTT. It codes for CASSWTTTGTEAFF.

The chain carries TRBV7-2 and TRBJ2-7, with D perhaps TRBD1 (6 bases). V was cut by 1 base and J by 4 bases, with 17 bases left in between. The CDR3 is 16 amino acids. Germline-derived CDR1 and CDR2 are SGHTA and FQGNSA. The CDR3 spells CASSLVIGGSVYEQYF. For the CDR3, the DNA is TGTGCCAGCAGCTTAGTCATAGGGGGTAGTGTATACGAGCAGTACTTC. The full variable domain, in which reference TRBV7-2 and TRBJ2-7 provide the parts outside the CDR3, is GAGVSQSPSNKVTEKGKDVELRCDPISGHTALYWYRQSLGQGLEFLIYFQGNSAPDKSGLPSDRFSAERTGGSVSTLTIQRTQQEDSAVYLCASSLVIGGSVYEQYFGPGTRLTVT.

The chain joins TRBV19 to TRBJ2-1; 12 bases fit TRBD2. The CDR3 totals 15 residues. Germline V lookup: CDR1 LNHDA, CDR2 SQIVND (reference sequence). V lost 4 bases, J lost 6 bases, and 4 bases stayed unmatched. CDR3 nucleotides: TGTGCCAGTAGTACAACTAGCGGGGGGATCAATGAGCAGTTCTTC. It encodes CASSTTSGGINEQFF.

This chain uses TRBV7-3 with TRBJ2-3; a possible D gene is TRBD2 (5 bases). This CDR3 has 15 residues. The germline V gene has CDR1 SGHTA and CDR2 FQGTGA. Trimming shortened V by 3 bases and J by 0 bases, and 10 bases separated the two germline ends. Written as DNA, the CDR3 is TGTGCCAGCAGCTTGATGCGGGTTAGCACAGATACGCAGTATTTT. The encoded protein is CASSLMRVSTDTQYF.

The chain employs TRBV7-3 and TRBJ2-5, with 8 bases fitting TRBD2. CDR1 and CDR2 from the germline V gene are SGHTA and FQGTGA. V lost 0 bases and J lost 5; bases outside the gene matches: 2. The CDR3 contains 14 residues. The CDR3 DNA follows: TGTGCCAGCAGCTTAACGCGGGAGGAGGAGACCCAGTACTTC. Translating gives CASSLTREEETQYF.

The V call is TRBV6-1, the J call TRBJ2-1, with 14 positions matching TRBD2. V gave up 4 bases and J gave up 8 bases; unmatched junction bases: 4. The CDR3 runs to 15 residues. Germline V gives CDR1 MNHNS, CDR2 SASEGT. CDR3 loop: CASSGGTSGSDEQFF. As DNA, the CDR3 is TGTGCCAGCAGTGGCGGGACTAGCGGGAGTGATGAGCAGTTCTTC.

This chain connects TRBV25-1 to TRBJ2-1; 7 bases align to TRBD1. From germline, CDR1 is MGHDK and CDR2 SYGVNS. The CDR3 sequence is 15 residues long. J lost 4 bases, V lost 7 bases, and 10 bases had no gene match. The DNA for the CDR3 is TGTGCCAGCACAACCCGGGACAGACCTTACAATGAGCAGTTCTTC. It yields the protein CASTTRDRPYNEQFF.

The gene calls are TRBV6-5 and TRBJ2-5; 7 bases line up with TRBD2. The trim removed 4 bases at V and 0 bases at J, leaving 5 bases unmatched. The CDR3 is 15 residues long. Germline CDR1 MNHEY, CDR2 SVGAGI. The CDR3 here is CASSSGTNYQETQYF. CDR3 nucleotides: TGTGCCAGCAGTTCCGGGACTAACTACCAAGAGACCCAGTACTTC.

The rearrangement joins TRBV15 to TRBJ2-6; D perhaps matches TRBD2 (6 bases). The germline gives CDR1 LNHNV, CDR2 YYDKDF (reference sequence). Trimming took 0 bases from V and 2 from J, leaving 8 bases between them. The CDR3 contains 16 residues. This CDR3 is CATSRDGGTGANVLTF. In DNA form, the CDR3 reads TGTGCCACCAGCAGAGATGGGGGGACTGGGGCCAACGTCCTGACTTTC.

The rearrangement joins TRBV4-1 to TRBJ2-7; D perhaps matches TRBD1 (6 bases). The CDR3 is 13 residues long. V shed 1 base and J shed 5 bases, with 9 bases lying between them. The germline CDR1 and CDR2 sequences are MGHRA and YSYEKL. The CDR3 here is CASSQVKGDEQYF. CDR3 in DNA: TGCGCCAGCAGCCAAGTTAAGGGGGACGAGCAGTACTTC.